Here is one TCR beta chain with its context. Its antigen is currently unknown. This sample is drawn from a study of cytomegalovirus exposure and HLA in healthy donors. General study results and limits: High specificity and sensitivity for cytomegalovirus status were reported for the classifier. The CMV antigen specificity of a few CMV-associated chains was confirmed through in vitro analysis. TCR beta chains numbering approximately 150 were designated cytomegalovirus-associated.

The donors formed part of the roughly 110-subject validation cohort, distinct from the roughly 640-subject first cohort. The method was immunoSEQ multiplex PCR; TCRdb's version includes in-frame clones alone and lacks a portion of them. The sample consists of some 260,000 clones, more than 75% of them appearing once. There are 15 residues in the CDR3. Germline V gene data show CDR1 as MDHEN and CDR2 as SYDVKM. V was pared by 3 bases and J by 7 bases, with 8 bases of the junction left unmatched. The chain recombines TRBV28 with TRBJ2-2; 7 nucleotides line up with TRBD1. Sequences were obtained from PBMCs. This receptor was taken from a man between 18 and 35 years old in good health and CMV-seropositive. Here the CDR3 reads CASSFARQGVGELFF. Here the CDR3 DNA reads TGTGCCAGCAGTTTCGCTCGCCAGGGGGTCGGGGAGCTGTTTTTT.